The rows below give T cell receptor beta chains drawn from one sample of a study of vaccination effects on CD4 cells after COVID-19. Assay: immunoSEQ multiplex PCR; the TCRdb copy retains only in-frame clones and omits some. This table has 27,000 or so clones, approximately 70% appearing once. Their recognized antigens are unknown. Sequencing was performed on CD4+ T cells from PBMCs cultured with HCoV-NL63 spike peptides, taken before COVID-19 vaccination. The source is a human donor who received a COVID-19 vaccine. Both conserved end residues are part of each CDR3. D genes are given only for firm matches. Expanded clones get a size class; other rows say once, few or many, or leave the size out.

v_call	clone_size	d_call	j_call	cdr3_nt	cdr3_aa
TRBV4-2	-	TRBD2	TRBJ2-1	TGTGCCAGCAGCCTCAGCACTAGCGGGATTTCCTACAATGAGCAGTTCTTC	CASSLSTSGISYNEQFF
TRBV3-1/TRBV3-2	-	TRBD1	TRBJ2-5	TGTGCCAGCAGCCCCTCTTGGGGGACAGGCTTGTACCAAGAGACCCAGTACTTC	CASSPSWGTGLYQETQYF
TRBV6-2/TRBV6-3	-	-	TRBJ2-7	TGTGCCAGCAGTTATTGGTGGACCTACGAGCAGTACTTC	CASSYWWTYEQYF
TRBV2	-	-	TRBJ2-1	TGTGCCAGCAGTGAAGCGTTGACGGGACTCTGGCAGAGGGATGAGCAGTTCTTC	CASSEALTGLWQRDEQFF
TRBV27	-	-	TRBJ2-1	TGTGCCAGCAGTTTGGGCCCCCTTGGGTCTGAGCAGTTCTTC	CASSLGPLGSEQFF
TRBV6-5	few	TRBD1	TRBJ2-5	TGTGCCAGCAGCCGCGACGGACAGGGGTATGGGACCCAGTACTTC	CASSRDGQGYGTQYF
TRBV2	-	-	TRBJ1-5	TGTGCCAGCAGTGAAGGCCTCTATAGCAATCAGCCCCAGCATTTT	CASSEGLYSNQPQHF
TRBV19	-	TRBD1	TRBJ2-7	TGTGCCAGTAGTCGCTTTGGACAGGGGGCCTCCTACGAGCAGTACTTC	CASSRFGQGASYEQYF
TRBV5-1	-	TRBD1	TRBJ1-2	TGCGCCAGCAGCTTGGCCCGGGACAGTACCAACTATGGCTACACCTTC	CASSLARDSTNYGYTF
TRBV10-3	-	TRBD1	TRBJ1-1	TGTGCCATCGGGACAGGGACGGGGACTGAAGCTTTCTTT	CAIGTGTGTEAFF
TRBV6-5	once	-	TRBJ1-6	TGTGCCAGCAGTTTTGGCAGGGGCGGATCACCCCTCCACTTT	CASSFGRGGSPLHF
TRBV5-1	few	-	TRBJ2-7	TGCGCCAGCACCCCTGTCAATTCCTACGAGCAGTACTTC	CASTPVNSYEQYF
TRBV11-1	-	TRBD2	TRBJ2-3	TGTGCCAGCAGCTTAGCGGCTAGCGGGAGGTCCAGAGATACGCAGTATTTT	CASSLAASGRSRDTQYF
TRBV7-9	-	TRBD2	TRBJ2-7	TGTGCCAGCGGGGCTAGCGGCGCCTCCTACGAGCAGTACTTC	CASGASGASYEQYF
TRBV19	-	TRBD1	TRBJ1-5	TGTGCCAGTAGTATGGCCAGGGGGGGTCAGCCCCAGCATTTT	CASSMARGGQPQHF
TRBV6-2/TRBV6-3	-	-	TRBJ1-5	TGTGCCAGCAGTCTCACCCACCGGGACTCCTTCAGTGGGGGTAGCAATCAGCCCCAGCATTTT	CASSLTHRDSFSGGSNQPQHF
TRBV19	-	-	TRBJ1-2	TGTGCCAGTACCCGGACGGCAATTTATGGCTACACCTTC	CASTRTAIYGYTF
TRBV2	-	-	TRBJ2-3	TGTGCCAGCAGTGAAGGTAACACAGATACGCAGTATTTT	CASSEGNTDTQYF
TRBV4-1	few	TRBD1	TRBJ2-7	TGCGCCAGCAGCCAACCGGGACAGGGGAGAGGGGAGCAGTACTTC	CASSQPGQGRGEQYF
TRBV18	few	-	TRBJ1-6	TGTGCCACAAAACGTGACGCCGGGGTCGGCTCACCCCTCCACTTT	CATKRDAGVGSPLHF
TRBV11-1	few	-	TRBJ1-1	TGTGCCAGTCTTGGAGGGGCGCGAACTGAAGCTTTCTTT	CASLGGARTEAFF
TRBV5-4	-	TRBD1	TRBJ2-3	TGTGCCAGCAAGGCTGGACAGGGGACCCCAGATACGCAGTATTTT	CASKAGQGTPDTQYF
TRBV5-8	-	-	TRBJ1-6	TGTGCCAGCAGCCGCGGGACGGACATTTATAATTCACCCCTCCACTTT	CASSRGTDIYNSPLHF
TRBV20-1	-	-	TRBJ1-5	TGCAGTGCTAGCCGAGATCAGCCCCAGCATTTT	CSASRDQPQHF
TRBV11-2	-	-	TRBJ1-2	TGTGCCAGCAGTAGCTCCCCGGGAGGCTACACCTTC	CASSSSPGGYTF
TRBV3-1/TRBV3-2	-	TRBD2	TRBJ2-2	TGTGCCCATGGGGAGGGCAGGGAGAACACCGGGGAGCTGTTTTTT	CAHGEGRENTGELFF
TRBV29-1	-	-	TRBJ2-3	TGCAGCGTTGGCTTTTTCTCTAGCACAGATACGCAGTATTTT	CSVGFFSSTDTQYF
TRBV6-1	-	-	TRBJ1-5	TGTGCCAGCAGTGAAGGCCCCCTACCCTCCTTTACAGGGCGAAATCAGCCCCAGCATTTT	CASSEGPLPSFTGRNQPQHF
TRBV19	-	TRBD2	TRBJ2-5	TGTGCCAGTAGTATAGCGGGGGGTTATCGAGAGACCCAGTACTTC	CASSIAGGYRETQYF
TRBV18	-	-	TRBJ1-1	TGTGCCAGCTCACCAAGCATGGAGGTGAGCACTGAAGCTTTCTTT	CASSPSMEVSTEAFF
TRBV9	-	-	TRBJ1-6	TGTGCCAGCAGCGTAGCTGACAGGCCAAATTCACCCCTCCACTTT	CASSVADRPNSPLHF
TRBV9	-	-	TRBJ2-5	TGTGCCAGCAGCGTAGGGACAGTTCAAGAGACCCAGTACTTC	CASSVGTVQETQYF
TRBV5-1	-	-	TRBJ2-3	TGCGCCAGCAGCTTGGCAAGCACAGATACGCAGTATTTT	CASSLASTDTQYF
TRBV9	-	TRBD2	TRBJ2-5	TGTGCCAGCAGCCCAGGGACTAGCGGGAAAACGGGAGAGACCCAGTACTTC	CASSPGTSGKTGETQYF
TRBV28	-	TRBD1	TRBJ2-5	TGTGCCAGCAGTCGGGCAGGGGGCAACCCAGAGACCCAGTACTTC	CASSRAGGNPETQYF
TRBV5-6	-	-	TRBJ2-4	TGTGCCAGCAGCTCTAGGCTTGTCAGCCTCAAAAACATTCAGTACTTC	CASSSRLVSLKNIQYF
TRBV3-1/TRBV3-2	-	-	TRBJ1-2	TGTGCCAGCAGCCAAGATCGCGGGGGCGCTTTGGATGGCTACACCTTC	CASSQDRGGALDGYTF
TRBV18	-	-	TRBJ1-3	TGTGCCAGCTCACCGGCAGGGAAAGGAAACACCATATATTTT	CASSPAGKGNTIYF
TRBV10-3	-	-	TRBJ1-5	TGTGCCATCAGTGAGGCACCGGGACGCAATAGCAATCAGCCCCAGCATTTT	CAISEAPGRNSNQPQHF
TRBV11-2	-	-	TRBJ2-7	TGTGCCAGCAGCAAGAACACCGGGACATTTTCCTACGAGCAGTACTTC	CASSKNTGTFSYEQYF